This TCR beta chain emerged from a study of control samples from healthy donors and cancer patients. The length of the CDR3 is 15 residues. Trimming removed 1 base at V and 8 bases at J, with 14 bases between. CDR1 is SGHDN and CDR2 is FVKESK in the germline V gene. Some clones are missing from TCRdb's copy, which holds only in-frame ones; the method was immunoSEQ multiplex PCR. The sample contains some 120,000 clones, around 87% of which appear only once. The receptor was isolated from a man in his 60s in good health. Sequencing used blood. The genes are TRBV14 and TRBJ2-2; D possibly corresponds to TRBD1 (6 bases). The CDR3 bases are TGTGCCAGCAGCCAAGTTAGGACAGTCGCTGGGGAGCTGTTTTTT. Translation gives CASSQVRTVAGELFF.